What follows is one TCR beta chain and its context. Germline CDR1 SGDLS, CDR2 YYNGEE. The CDR3 covers 15 residues. V shed 0 bases and J 7 bases; nucleotides not matched to a gene: 5. In the original workflow: From reference gene primer amplification, estimates of nucleated cell counts were derived. Profiled with immunoSEQ multiplex PCR; TCRdb holds only in-frame clones, not every one. V and J calls and clone size are copied from that table; D and trimming were computed from the DNA. The sample has about 110,000 clones; about three quarters are singletons. These data belong to a study of blood T cell repertoires in COVID-19. Across the whole study: Acute and convalescent COVID-19 specimens originated in the United States, Italy and Spain. T cells, B-cell-depleted T cells, or PBMCs supplied cDNA or gDNA.

The sequence was collected from a woman older than 75 with active or convalescent COVID-19. The chain joins TRBV9 to TRBJ2-1, with 9 bases matching TRBD2. The sequencing sample was made of peripheral blood. The CDR3 nucleotides read TGTGCCAGCAGCGTAGACGGGACTAGCACTAATGAGCAGTTCTTC. This gives the protein CASSVDGTSTNEQFF.